These T cell receptor beta chains were read from a single sample in a study of beta chain features in type 1 diabetes. Profiling relied on immunoSEQ multiplex PCR, and the TCRdb table lists in-frame clones only, not all of them. Here the sample spans fewer than 650,000 clones, around a sixth being singletons. Source material: naive CD4+ T cells from blood. These receptors originate from a man between 18 and 35 years old in good health. The CDR3 runs from the conserved cysteine through the conserved F or W. Each record gives: CDR3 protein, V gene, CDR3 length.

CDR3aa: CASSAQGTYGYTF; v_gene: TRBV5-6; len: 13
CDR3aa: CASSLGLFYEQYF; v_gene: TRBV11-2; len: 13
CDR3aa: CASGTSGNTGELFF; v_gene: TRBV10-3; len: 14
CDR3aa: CASSLLAGPYNEQFF; v_gene: TRBV18; len: 15
CDR3aa: CAIRTGTGGSGELFF; v_gene: TRBV10-3; len: 15
CDR3aa: CSAMTGGIGSTEAFF; v_gene: TRBV29-1; len: 15
CDR3aa: CATNRDNNSPLHF; v_gene: TRBV10-3; len: 13
CDR3aa: CASSPTANYGYTF; v_gene: TRBV28; len: 13
CDR3aa: CASSQEYGTFTGELFF; v_gene: TRBV4-2; len: 16
CDR3aa: CASSMGQGPTGELFF; v_gene: TRBV19; len: 15
CDR3aa: CASSPPQGGTETQYF; v_gene: TRBV18; len: 15
CDR3aa: CASSLNGLEQYF; v_gene: TRBV28; len: 12
CDR3aa: CASSLPGPYYEQYF; v_gene: TRBV28; len: 14
CDR3aa: CASSWTGGTDTQYF; v_gene: TRBV7-3; len: 14
CDR3aa: CASNNRETQYF; v_gene: TRBV2; len: 11
CDR3aa: CASSLTSPVRNNQPQHF; v_gene: TRBV7-2; len: 17
CDR3aa: CAISGGDLQETQYF; v_gene: TRBV10-3; len: 14
CDR3aa: CASSPGTSGGRRQFF; v_gene: TRBV7-3; len: 15
CDR3aa: CAISGLDRNNEQFF; v_gene: TRBV10-3; len: 14
CDR3aa: CASSIIKWTAYQPQHF; v_gene: TRBV19; len: 16
CDR3aa: CASSQGVAKNIQYF; v_gene: TRBV6-5; len: 14
CDR3aa: CASSLGTGGGNQPQHF; v_gene: TRBV6-5; len: 16
CDR3aa: CASSQAGRSNEQFF; v_gene: TRBV4-2; len: 14
CDR3aa: CAIKGQGLAYNEQFF; v_gene: TRBV10-3; len: 15
CDR3aa: CASSLGVPNQETQYF; v_gene: TRBV7-2; len: 15
CDR3aa: CASSQDPSGRVHEQFF; v_gene: TRBV4-1; len: 16
CDR3aa: CASSVDVYQETQYF; v_gene: TRBV9; len: 14
CDR3aa: CASTNPKGQPQHF; v_gene: TRBV28; len: 13
CDR3aa: CASSPFSGLKSYEQYF; v_gene: TRBV25-1; len: 16
CDR3aa: CASSFTGALTEAFF; v_gene: TRBV6-5; len: 14
CDR3aa: CASSESQENQPQHF; v_gene: TRBV2; len: 14
CDR3aa: CASRRQWVAYNSPLHF; v_gene: TRBV5-4; len: 16
CDR3aa: CASSQRTSGSPDTQYF; v_gene: TRBV4-2; len: 16